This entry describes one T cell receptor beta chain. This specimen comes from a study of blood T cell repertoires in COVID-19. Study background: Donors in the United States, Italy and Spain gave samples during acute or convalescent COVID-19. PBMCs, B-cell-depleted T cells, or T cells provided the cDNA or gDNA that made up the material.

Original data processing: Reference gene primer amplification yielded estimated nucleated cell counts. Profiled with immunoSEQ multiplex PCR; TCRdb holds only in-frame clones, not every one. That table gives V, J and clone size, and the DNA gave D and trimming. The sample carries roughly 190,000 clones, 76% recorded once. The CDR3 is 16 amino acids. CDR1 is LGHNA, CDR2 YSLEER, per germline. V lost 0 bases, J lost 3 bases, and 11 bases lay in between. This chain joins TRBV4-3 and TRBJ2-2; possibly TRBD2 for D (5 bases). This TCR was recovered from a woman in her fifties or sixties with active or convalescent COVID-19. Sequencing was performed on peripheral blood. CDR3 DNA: TGCGCCAGCAGCCAAGAGAGGAAGCGGTACACCGGGGAGCTGTTTTTT. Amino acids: CASSQERKRYTGELFF.